This passage covers 5 T cell receptor beta chains from one sample sequenced in a study of blood T cell repertoires in COVID-19. Only in-frame clones appear in the TCRdb table, and some are missing; sequencing was by immunoSEQ multiplex PCR. This table holds roughly 200,000 clones, 86% found once. The sequencing input was PBMCs or T cells enriched from blood (not recorded which). All receptors come from a woman in her forties or fifties in a cohort exposed to, infected with or recovered from COVID-19 (not recorded which).

The J gene is TRBJ2-5, the V gene TRBV4-1; possibly TRBD2 for D (6 bases). Per the germline V gene, CDR1 is MGHRA and CDR2 is YSYEKL. This CDR3 contains 15 residues. Trimming took 0 bases from V and 2 from J, leaving 10 bases between them. CDR3 DNA sequence: TGCGCCAGCAGCCAAGATCCCGGGAGACAAGAGACCCAGTACTTC. It is translated as CASSQDPGRQETQYF.

The chain joins TRBV6-5 to TRBJ2-3; TRBD1 is a possible D gene (6 bases). The CDR3 is made up of 15 amino acids. V was cut by 5 bases and J by 2 bases, with 14 bases left in between. Germline lookup yields CDR1 MNHEY and CDR2 SVGAGI. The CDR3 region is CASSSTGIYTDTQYF. In DNA, the CDR3 is TGTGCCAGCAGTAGTACAGGGATTTACACAGATACGCAGTATTTT.

The chain carries TRBV7-9 and TRBJ2-7; D gene uncertain. The V gene lost 1 base and the J gene lost 5 bases, with 9 bases spanning the gap. CDR1 is SEHNR and CDR2 is FQNEAQ in the germline V gene (reference sequence). The CDR3 contains 13 residues. The CDR3 DNA sequence: TGTGCCAGCAGCTTAGTTTACTTCCACGAGCAGTACTTC. Translated: CASSLVYFHEQYF.

The chain recombines TRBV5-5 with TRBJ1-2; no firm D call. Germline lookup yields CDR1 SGHKS and CDR2 YYEKEE (reference sequence). V shed 2 bases and J shed 4 bases, with 12 bases lying between them. This CDR3 has 14 amino acids. Here the CDR3 DNA reads TGTGCCAGCAGCTTAGGCAGAGACTCCTATGGCTACACCTTC. Protein product: CASSLGRDSYGYTF. Drawing the rest from reference TRBV5-5 and TRBJ1-2, the complete variable domain is DAGVTQSPTHLIKTRGQQVTLRCSPISGHKSVSWYQQVLGQGPQFIFQYYEKEERGRGNFPDRFSARQFPNYSSELNVNALLLGDSALYLCASSLGRDSYGYTFGSGTRLTVV.

The chain combines TRBV5-1 with TRBJ1-4, with 12 positions matching TRBD1. CDR3 length: 14 residues. Germline V gives CDR1 SGHRS, CDR2 YFSETQ. Trimming cost V 4 bases and J 8 bases; bases outside gene matches: 3. The DNA for the CDR3 is TGCGCCAGCAGCCCGGGACAGGGGGCCGAAAAACTGTTTTTT. Protein: CASSPGQGAEKLFF.